This TCR beta chain was recorded in a study of blood T cell repertoires in COVID-19. Across the study: Sites in the United States, Italy and Spain provided acute and convalescent COVID-19 samples. PBMCs, B-cell-depleted T cells, or T cells provided the cDNA or gDNA that made up the material.

In the authors' methods: Cell counts per sample came from amplifying reference gene primers. Repertoires were generated with immunoSEQ multiplex PCR, while TCRdb's copy carries only in-frame clones and drops some. D and trimming were read from the DNA, whereas the V and J calls and clone size are those reported in that table. The sample gives some 160,000 clones, roughly 80% of which show up once; about 9% is in the top ten. The V gene's germline CDR1 is MNHEY and CDR2 SVGAGI. This CDR3 has 12 residues. Trimming took off 5 bases at V and 6 bases at J, with 11 bases between the two ends. The source of this sequence is a man aged 45 to 65 with active or convalescent COVID-19. Sequenced: peripheral blood. This chain links TRBV6-5 with TRBJ2-7; TRBD1 is a possible D gene (6 bases). The CDR3: CASSTLGAEQYF. The CDR3, as DNA: TGTGCCAGCAGTACCTTGGGGGCCGAGCAGTACTTC.